The 31 T cell receptor beta chains presented below share a single source sample, sequenced in a study of Ad26.COV2.S vaccination and SARS-CoV-2 variants. Treatment specified: around 19 received Ad26.COV2.S at low or high dose, single or two shots; a few received placebo; per-sample allocation not given. Collection of the samples took place on day 63 after the first injection of vaccine or placebo. Sequencing was performed with immunoSEQ multiplex PCR; in TCRdb, only in-frame clones are kept and a portion is missing. The sample contains more than 300,000 clones, approximately 80% of which appear only once. This sample comprised peripheral blood, obtained in a trial of Ad26.COV2.S vaccine versus placebo. The source of these receptors is a person aged 18-60 years who received the Ad26.COV2.S COVID-19 vaccine or a placebo.

The chain combines TRBV6-4 with TRBJ2-1; D is possibly TRBD1 (6 bases). CDR3 length equals 13 residues. CDR1 is MRHNA and CDR2 is SNTAGT in the germline V gene. The V end lost 3 bases, the J end lost 14 bases, and 17 bases lay between the germline ends. The CDR3 sequence is CASSETRDTTKFF. In DNA form, the CDR3 reads TGTGCCAGCAGTGAAACCCGGGACACAACGAAGTTCTTC.

This clone was detected only once. The rearrangement uses TRBV11-2 and TRBJ2-7; D uncertain. The V and J ends lost 4 bases and 2 bases respectively, with 9 bases between them. The CDR3 sequence is 13 residues long. Germline-derived CDR1 and CDR2 are SGHAT and FQNNGV. The CDR3 spells CASSSRPPYEQYF. CDR3 in DNA: TGTGCCAGCAGCTCCCGCCCGCCCTACGAGCAGTACTTC.

The J gene is TRBJ1-5, the V gene TRBV28; D ambiguous. Trimming removed 3 bases from V and 3 bases from J, with 12 bases in between. The CDR3 extends over 15 amino acids. Germline CDR1 reads MDHEN; CDR2 reads SYDVKM. For the CDR3, the DNA is TGTGCCAGCAGTTTGAAGGGTAATTACAATCAGCCCCAGCATTTT. Protein product: CASSLKGNYNQPQHF.

The chain has TRBV4-1 and TRBJ1-6; 9 bases agree with TRBD1. The germline CDR1 and CDR2 sequences are MGHRA and YSYEKL. This CDR3 has 20 amino acids. The J segment lost 8 bases and the V segment lost 4 bases, leaving 21 bases of the junction unmatched. The CDR3 DNA is TGCGCCAGCAGCCCCCAGCCGGGACAGGGAAGGGGATATAAGTATTCACCCCTCCACTTT. Protein: CASSPQPGQGRGYKYSPLHF.

The genes are TRBV2 and TRBJ2-5; 10 nucleotides agree with TRBD1. The V and J ends lost 8 bases and 5 bases, in that order; junction bases with no gene match: 5. Germline values: CDR1 SNHLY, CDR2 FYNNEI. This CDR3 region has 13 residues. CDR3: CASGGQGGETQYF. The CDR3 coding sequence is TGTGCCAGCGGAGGACAGGGGGGCGAGACCCAGTACTTC.

The rearrangement links TRBV9 to TRBJ2-5; the D call may be TRBD1 or TRBD2 (5 bases each). The CDR3 extends over 16 amino acids. Trimming stripped 3 bases from V and 1 base from J, with 16 bases between. Looked up from germline, CDR1 is SGDLS and CDR2 is YYNGEE. The CDR3 sequence: CASSGTRGWGQETQYF. The CDR3 DNA is TGTGCCAGCAGCGGAACCCGGGGCTGGGGCCAAGAGACCCAGTACTTC.

The chain combines TRBV30 with TRBJ2-1; D call uncertain. The CDR3 totals 11 residues. Trimming removed 0 bases from V and 3 bases from J, with 0 bases in between. The germline gives CDR1 GTSNPN, CDR2 SVGIG (reference sequence). The DNA of the CDR3 is TGTGCCTGGAGTGTCTACAATGAGCAGTTCTTC. It codes for CAWSVYNEQFF.

This clone was detected a few times. The V and J genes are TRBV5-1 and TRBJ1-3, with D unclear. V lost 3 bases and J 3 bases, leaving 10 bases between the germline ends. The CDR3 contains 14 residues. In germline, CDR1 is SGHRS, CDR2 YFSETQ. CDR3 protein: CASSWEDGGNTIYF. CDR3 nucleotide sequence: TGCGCCAGCAGCTGGGAGGACGGTGGAAACACCATATATTTT.

The V gene is TRBV7-8, the J gene TRBJ1-2; D gene ambiguous. The CDR3 has 15 amino acids. V was shortened by 3 bases and J by 8 bases, with 19 bases between the two germline ends. CDR1 SGHVS and CDR2 FQNEAQ come from the germline V gene. This CDR3 is CASSFKRAGMGGYTF. CDR3 sequence (DNA): TGTGCCAGCAGCTTTAAACGGGCGGGGATGGGAGGCTACACCTTC. Looking up the rest from reference TRBV7-8 and TRBJ1-2 gives the full variable domain: GAGVSQSPRYKVAKRGQDVALRCDPISGHVSLFWYQQALGQGPEFLTYFQNEAQLDKSGLPSDRFFAERPEGSVSTLKIQRTQQEDSAVYLCASSFKRAGMGGYTFGSGTRLTVV.

The rearrangement links TRBV28 to TRBJ1-1; unclear D gene. Trimming left V 2 bases short and J 8 bases short, with 18 bases between. The CDR3 contains 15 residues. CDR1 and CDR2 (germline): MDHEN, SYDVKM. CDR3 coding DNA: TGTGCCAGCAGTTTAAGGGCCCGCCTTGGAACCGAAGCTTTCTTT. The encoded protein is CASSLRARLGTEAFF.

The genes are TRBV7-9 and TRBJ2-3; D gene ambiguous. This CDR3 is 15 amino acids long. The ends were cut back, 2 bases at V and 6 bases at J, with 15 bases in the middle. Germline lookup yields CDR1 SEHNR and CDR2 FQNEAQ (reference sequence). The CDR3 loop reads CASSLIVPPRDTQYF. CDR3 sequence (DNA): TGTGCCAGCAGCTTAATAGTACCTCCCCGCGATACGCAGTATTTT.

V and J are TRBV30 and TRBJ1-2; D is perhaps TRBD1 (5 bases). The CDR3 contains 14 residues. The V and J ends lost 2 bases and 6 bases respectively, with 16 bases between them. Per germline, CDR1 GTSNPN and CDR2 SVGIG (reference sequence). For the CDR3, the DNA is TGTGCCTGGAGTCCAAGGTGGGGGTTGGATGGCTACACCTTC. Translation gives CAWSPRWGLDGYTF.

The V gene is TRBV27, the J gene TRBJ2-3; 8 nucleotides match TRBD2. The V gene end was trimmed by 2 bases and the J gene end by 1 base; junction bases not matched to a gene: 5. From germline, CDR1 is MNHEY and CDR2 SMNVEV (reference sequence). The CDR3 has 16 amino acids. In DNA, the CDR3 is TGTGCCAGCAGTTTAATATTAGCGGGGTGCACAGATACGCAGTATTTT. Translation gives CASSLILAGCTDTQYF.

The chain employs TRBV20-1 and TRBJ1-1; D is possibly TRBD1 (5 bases). Germline CDR1 is DFQATT and CDR2 is SNEGSKA (reference sequence). V lost 6 bases and J 7 bases, leaving 12 bases between the germline ends. The length of the CDR3 is 11 residues. The CDR3 sequence: CSADRRDEAFF. The CDR3 nucleotides are TGCAGTGCAGACCGCAGGGATGAAGCTTTCTTT.

To note about this clone: The sample has other DNA sequences that encode this CDR3 too. The chain combines TRBV5-1 with TRBJ2-3, with D hard to call. The germline gives CDR1 SGHRS, CDR2 YFSETQ. The V gene lost 0 bases and the J gene lost 2 bases, with 7 bases spanning the gap. This CDR3 region has 14 residues. This chain's CDR3 is CASSLDRYTDTQYF. Here the CDR3 DNA reads TGCGCCAGCAGCTTGGATAGATACACAGATACGCAGTATTTT.

This sequence joins TRBV2 and TRBJ2-2, with a possible D match to TRBD1 (5 bases). From germline, CDR1 is SNHLY and CDR2 FYNNEI. Between the trimmed V and J ends, which lost 8 bases and 9 bases, there was a span of 10 bases. The CDR3 extends over 11 amino acids. CDR3: CASSGFRELFF. The CDR3 DNA is TGTGCCAGCTCAGGGTTCCGGGAGCTGTTTTTT.

The chain recombines TRBV3-1 (or the pseudogene TRBV3-2) with TRBJ1-3; the match to TRBD1 covers 8 bases. This CDR3 contains 16 residues. Per germline, CDR1 LGHDT and CDR2 YNNKEL (reference sequence). V gave up 3 bases and J gave up 1 base; unmatched junction bases: 5. CDR3 coding DNA: TGTGCCAGCAGCCATTGGACAGGGACTTCTGGAAACACCATATATTTT. Encoded protein: CASSHWTGTSGNTIYF.

This clone was detected once. The rearrangement joins TRBV6-5 to TRBJ1-4, with D hard to call. V was pared by 6 bases and J by 5 bases, with 13 bases between. CDR3 size: 14 residues. Looked up from germline, CDR1 is MNHEY and CDR2 is SVGAGI. DNA of the CDR3: TGTGCCAGCAGCCGACGGCTTATGAATGAAAAACTGTTTTTT. This sequence encodes CASSRRLMNEKLFF.

V is TRBV7-2 and J is TRBJ1-2; D remains unclear. Trimming removed 5 bases at V and 6 bases at J, with 13 bases between. This CDR3 has 13 amino acids. CDR1 is SGHTA and CDR2 is FQGNSA in the germline V gene. The CDR3 here is CASSNGPRDGYTF. The CDR3 DNA reads TGTGCCAGCAGCAACGGGCCGCGGGATGGCTACACCTTC. The full variable domain, in which reference TRBV7-2 and TRBJ1-2 provide the parts outside the CDR3, is GAGVSQSPSNKVTEKGKDVELRCDPISGHTALYWYRQSLGQGLEFLIYFQGNSAPDKSGLPSDRFSAERTGGSVSTLTIQRTQQEDSAVYLCASSNGPRDGYTFGSGTRLTVV.

The rearrangement links TRBV6-1 to TRBJ1-6, with 9 bases identical to TRBD1. Per germline, CDR1 MNHNS and CDR2 SASEGT. This CDR3 spans 16 amino acids. J gave up 9 bases and V 4 bases, and 10 bases lay outside the gene matches. The CDR3 is CASSGGMGQGGSPLHF. CDR3 nucleotides: TGTGCCAGCAGTGGGGGAATGGGACAGGGTGGTTCACCCCTCCACTTT.

The chain recombines TRBV25-1 with TRBJ1-1; 7 nucleotides line up with TRBD1. The length of the CDR3 is 16 residues. The germline V gene encodes CDR1 MGHDK and CDR2 SYGVNS. With 0 bases clipped from V and 0 bases from J, the junction kept 4 bases outside the gene matches. CDR3 bases: TGTGCCAGCAGTGAATATGGCGGGACAGTGAACACTGAAGCTTTCTTT. Protein: CASSEYGGTVNTEAFF.

The chain joins TRBV19 to TRBJ1-6, with TRBD1 identical over 10 bases. The CDR3 contains 14 residues. The V gene end was trimmed by 4 bases and the J gene end by 7 bases; junction bases not matched to a gene: 1. The germline V gene encodes CDR1 LNHDA and CDR2 SQIVND (reference sequence). In DNA form, the CDR3 reads TGTGCCAGTAGTAGGGGACAGGGGAATTCACCCCTCCACTTT. It translates to CASSRGQGNSPLHF.

This sequence joins TRBV28 and TRBJ2-3; 7 nucleotides agree with TRBD1. Germline CDR1 and CDR2: MDHEN and SYDVKM. The ends lost 1 base at V and 2 bases at J; junction bases unmatched: 6. The CDR3 contains 16 residues. The CDR3 sequence: CASSLFQGTATDTQYF. The CDR3 DNA reads as TGTGCCAGCAGTTTATTTCAGGGGACAGCCACAGATACGCAGTATTTT. The variable domain in full, completed from reference TRBV28 and TRBJ2-3, reads DVKVTQSSRYLVKRTGEKVFLECVQDMDHENMFWYRQDPGLGLRLIYFSYDVKMKEKGDIPEGYSVSREKKERFSLILESASTNQTSMYLCASSLFQGTATDTQYFGPGTRLTVL.

The V call is TRBV12-2, the J call TRBJ2-7; TRBD1 reflects the table's D call only, with no check against the DNA. TRBV12-2 is termed a pseudogene. The CDR3 is made up of 16 amino acids. CDR3 coding DNA: TGTGCAAGTCGCTTAGGGTTCGGGACATTGGCCTACGAGCAGTACTTC. It codes for CASRLGFGTLAYEQYF.

The J gene is TRBJ1-1, the V gene TRBV19; tentative D call: TRBD1 (5 bases). The CDR3 runs 13 residues. V was cut by 5 bases and J by 5 bases, with 12 bases left in between. From germline, CDR1 is LNHDA and CDR2 SQIVND (reference sequence). As DNA, the CDR3 is TGTGCCAGTAGTCGGGGGAGGGAAACTGAAGCTTTCTTT. It encodes CASSRGRETEAFF.

The rearrangement joins TRBV2 to TRBJ2-7; weak D call: TRBD2 (6 bases). V was pared by 2 bases and J by 6 bases, with 17 bases between. CDR3 length: 15 residues. Germline assignment: CDR1 SNHLY and CDR2 FYNNEI. CDR3 sequence reads: CASSERRVPEGEQYF. In DNA form, the CDR3 reads TGTGCCAGCAGTGAAAGGAGGGTTCCTGAAGGCGAGCAGTACTTC. The whole variable domain, filled in from reference TRBV2 and TRBJ2-7, reads EPEVTQTPSHQVTQMGQEVILRCVPISNHLYFYWYRQILGQKVEFLVSFYNNEISEKSEIFDDQFSVERPDGSNFTLKIRSTKLEDSAMYFCASSERRVPEGEQYFGPGTRLTVT.

The chain uses TRBV7-3 and TRBJ1-1, with a tentative D call TRBD1 (6 bases). The V end lost 5 bases, the J end lost 4 bases, and 11 bases lay between the germline ends. Germline CDR1 is SGHTA and CDR2 is FQGTGA. The CDR3 sequence is 13 residues long. The DNA for the CDR3 is TGTGCCAGCAGCGACAAAGGGGGCACTGAAGCTTTCTTT. It translates to CASSDKGGTEAFF.

The chain employs TRBV29-1 and TRBJ2-7, with a tentative D call TRBD1 (5 bases). Trimming pared 8 bases from V and 3 bases from J, leaving 11 bases between. Per germline, CDR1 SQVTM and CDR2 ANQGSEA. This CDR3 is built from 11 residues. The CDR3 DNA is TGCAGCATAGGACAACTCTACGAGCAGTACTTC. It is translated as CSIGQLYEQYF.

This sequence joins TRBV10-1 and TRBJ1-3; the D is unclear. Trimming left V 3 bases short and J 1 base short, with 19 bases between. Germline V gene lookup returns CDR1 WNHNN and CDR2 SYGVQD (reference sequence). The CDR3 has 18 residues. CDR3 loop: CASSDHLQRPLSGNTIYF. CDR3 nucleotides: TGCGCCAGCAGTGACCATCTACAGCGTCCTTTATCTGGAAACACCATATATTTT.

V usage is TRBV11-3 and J usage is TRBJ1-6, with D maybe TRBD1 (5 bases). The CDR3 is made up of 14 amino acids. Germline V gene lookup returns CDR1 SGHNT and CDR2 YENEEA. Trimming shortened V by 7 bases and J by 8 bases, and 15 bases separated the two germline ends. CDR3 sequence reads: CASTSGAEDSPLHF. The CDR3 nucleotides read TGTGCCAGCACGTCCGGGGCGGAAGATTCACCCCTCCACTTT.

This rearrangement joins TRBV7-9 to TRBJ1-6; 7 positions agree with TRBD1. This CDR3 has 18 residues. Germline loops: CDR1 SEHNR, CDR2 FQNEAQ (reference sequence). The trim removed 3 bases at V and 5 bases at J, leaving 13 bases unmatched. The CDR3 sequence is CASSFWGRGPIHNSPLHF. Here the CDR3 DNA reads TGTGCCAGCAGCTTTTGGGGAAGGGGGCCTATCCATAATTCACCCCTCCACTTT.